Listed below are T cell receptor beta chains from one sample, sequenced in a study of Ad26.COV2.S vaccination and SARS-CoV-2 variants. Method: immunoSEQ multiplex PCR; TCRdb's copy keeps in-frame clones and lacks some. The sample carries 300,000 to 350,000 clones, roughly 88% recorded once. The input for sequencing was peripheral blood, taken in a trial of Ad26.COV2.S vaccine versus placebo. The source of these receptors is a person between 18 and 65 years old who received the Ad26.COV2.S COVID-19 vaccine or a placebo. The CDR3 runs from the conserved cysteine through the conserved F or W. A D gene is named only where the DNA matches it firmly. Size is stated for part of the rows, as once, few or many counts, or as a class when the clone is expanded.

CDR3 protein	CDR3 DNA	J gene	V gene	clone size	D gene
CASSQGGGTEAFF	TGTGCCAGCAGCCAAGGGGGGGGGACTGAAGCTTTCTTT	TRBJ1-1	TRBV3-1/TRBV3-2	-	-
CASSPGTNTEAFF	TGTGCCAGCTCACCCGGGACGAACACTGAAGCTTTCTTT	TRBJ1-1	TRBV18	-	-
CASGLVLGQGNYEQYF	TGTGCTAGTGGTTTGGTACTCGGACAGGGCAACTACGAGCAGTACTTC	TRBJ2-7	TRBV12-5	-	TRBD1
CASSELFSSGTPRLNFKNIQYF	TGTGCCAGCAGTGAATTGTTTTCCTCCGGGACACCCCGATTAAATTTCAAAAACATTCAGTACTTC	TRBJ2-4	TRBV6-1	once	-
CASSPLPRTEGGFYGYTF	TGCGCCAGCAGCCCCCTCCCCAGGACAGAGGGGGGCTTCTATGGCTACACCTTC	TRBJ1-2	TRBV4-3	-	-
CASALRGDYGYTF	TGTGCCAGCGCCCTCAGGGGGGACTATGGCTACACCTTC	TRBJ1-2	TRBV6-6	-	TRBD1
CASSLSYDTEAFF	TGTGCCAGCAGCTTATCTTATGACACTGAAGCTTTCTTT	TRBJ1-1	TRBV7-9	-	-
CASAPGAASGANVLTF	TGTGCCAGCGCCCCAGGGGCGGCCTCTGGGGCCAACGTCCTGACTTTC	TRBJ2-6	TRBV6-4	few	-
CASSKRGVNQPQHF	TGTGCCAGCAGTAAAAGGGGGGTCAATCAGCCCCAGCATTTT	TRBJ1-5	TRBV6-2/TRBV6-3	once	-
CASSTGPWSEQFF	TGTGCCAGCAGTACCGGACCTTGGAGTGAGCAGTTCTTC	TRBJ2-1	TRBV6-2/TRBV6-3	-	-
CSVKRGGLNEQFF	TGCAGCGTAAAGCGGGGGGGCCTCAATGAGCAGTTCTTC	TRBJ2-1	TRBV29-1	-	TRBD2
CASSPLGGGETQYF	TGTGCCAGCAGCCCCCTCGGGGGCGGGGAGACCCAGTACTTC	TRBJ2-5	TRBV9	-	-
CASSSDENEAFF	TGTGCCAGCAGCTCAGACGAGAACGAAGCTTTCTTT	TRBJ1-1	TRBV11-3	-	-
CASSPEGLRGSNQPQHF	TGCGCCAGCAGCCCCGAGGGCCTCCGGGGGAGCAATCAGCCCCAGCATTTT	TRBJ1-5	TRBV5-1	-	-
CATSTGKEGTTDTQYF	TGTGCCACCAGCACAGGAAAGGAGGGGACCACAGATACGCAGTATTTT	TRBJ2-3	TRBV15	-	-
CASSPTVGTEAFF	TGTGCCAGCAGTCCGACGGTCGGAACTGAAGCTTTCTTT	TRBJ1-1	TRBV6-2/TRBV6-3	-	-
CASSLGLYSNQPQHF	TGTGCCAGCAGCTTAGGACTGTATAGCAATCAGCCCCAGCATTTT	TRBJ1-5	TRBV7-7	-	-
CASSFLGGSGSADTQYF	TGTGCCAGCAGCTTCCTCGGGGGTAGCGGGAGTGCAGATACGCAGTATTTT	TRBJ2-3	TRBV11-3	-	TRBD2
CASSQDYMRTGDSPLHF	TGCGCCAGCAGCCAAGATTATATGAGGACAGGTGATTCACCCCTCCACTTT	TRBJ1-6	TRBV4-3	few	TRBD1
CASSPRGSGAYNEQFF	TGTGCCAGCAGCCCCCGGGGTAGCGGTGCCTACAATGAGCAGTTCTTC	TRBJ2-1	TRBV9	-	-
CASSPSTGANTGELFF	TGTGCCAGCAGCCCGAGTACAGGGGCGAACACCGGGGAGCTGTTTTTT	TRBJ2-2	TRBV5-5	-	TRBD1
CATSKGRVFNEKLFF	TGTGCCACCAGCAAAGGGAGGGTCTTTAATGAAAAACTGTTTTTT	TRBJ1-4	TRBV15	-	-
CASVRTGGGNTIYF	TGTGCCAGCGTAAGAACAGGGGGCGGAAACACCATATATTTT	TRBJ1-3	TRBV6-5	-	TRBD1
CASSLPSGSSSTDTQYF	TGCGCCAGCAGCTTACCTAGCGGGTCGTCTAGCACAGATACGCAGTATTTT	TRBJ2-3	TRBV5-1	-	TRBD2
CSVAQGANQPQHF	TGCAGCGTTGCACAGGGGGCCAATCAGCCCCAGCATTTT	TRBJ1-5	TRBV29-1	-	TRBD1
CASSGQGGWETQYF	TGTGCCAGCAGTGGACAGGGAGGGTGGGAGACCCAGTACTTC	TRBJ2-5	TRBV25-1	-	-
CASSPFESRSSYEQYF	TGTGCCAGCTCCCCTTTTGAGTCCAGGAGCTCCTACGAGCAGTACTTC	TRBJ2-7	TRBV9	-	-
CASSYLAGGLDTQYF	TGTGCCAGCAGTTACCTAGCGGGGGGTCTAGATACGCAGTATTTT	TRBJ2-3	TRBV6-5	-	TRBD2
CASSEQAMNTEAFF	TGTGCCAGCAGTGAACAGGCGATGAACACTGAAGCTTTCTTT	TRBJ1-1	TRBV6-4	-	-
CASSFQGTREKLFF	TGTGCCAGCAGCTTCCAGGGGACCCGTGAAAAACTGTTTTTT	TRBJ1-4	TRBV5-5	-	-
CASSSRDRGLMNTEAFF	TGTGCCAGTAGTAGCCGGGACAGGGGACTGATGAACACTGAAGCTTTCTTT	TRBJ1-1	TRBV19	-	TRBD1
CASSLLMANYGYTF	TGTGCCAGCAGCCTTCTGATGGCTAACTATGGCTACACCTTC	TRBJ1-2	TRBV5-6	-	-